The rows below give T cell receptor beta chains drawn from one sample of a study of human T cells and chemical hapten exposure. MiXCR, applied by TCRdb to the RACE reads, yields one record per CDR3 protein. The repertoire has nearly 110,000 distinct CDR3 sequences, roughly an eighth of them found once; the top ten carry around 1.7%. Sample: whole blood, taken in connection with sensitization to the hapten diphenylcyclopropenone (DPC). These receptors all come from a woman between 45 and 65 years old with alopecia areata. Some clones in this sample may be carry-over from other donors' samples. The CDR3 runs from the conserved cysteine through the conserved F or W. The D gene is left open where the match is weak. Part of the rows lack a size; the others show once, few, many or a class for expanded clones.

TRBV18	18	TRBD2	TRBJ2-3	.	TGTGCCAGCTCACCCTTGCCCCCTAGCGGGAGTAAATCAGATACGCAGTATTTT	CASSPLPPSGSKSDTQYF
TRBV29-1	17	.	TRBJ2-3	few	TGCAGCGTTGATAGGATCTTCCCGAGAAAGAGCACAGATACGCAGTATTTT	CSVDRIFPRKSTDTQYF
TRBV3-1	16	.	TRBJ2-6	.	TGTGCCAGCAGCCAAGACTATGAGTCTGGGGCCAACGTCCTGACTTTC	CASSQDYESGANVLTF
TRBV12-3/TRBV12-4	14	.	TRBJ2-2	.	TGTGCCAGCAGCCCCGTAGAGGTTGGCGGGGAGCTGTTTTTT	CASSPVEVGGELFF
TRBV6-5	18	.	TRBJ2-3	few	TGTGCCAGCCGCCAGACCGGGCCTCCTTTCTCTAGCACAGATACGCAGTATTTT	CASRQTGPPFSSTDTQYF
TRBV20-1	12	.	TRBJ1-5	many	TGCAGTGCTAGAACAAATAATCAGCCCCAGCATTTT	CSARTNNQPQHF
TRBV18	16	TRBD1	TRBJ2-2	many	TGTGCCAGCTCACCAATACGACAGGGGCCCACCGGGGAGCTGTTTTTT	CASSPIRQGPTGELFF
TRBV5-5	15	.	TRBJ1-5	.	TGTGCCAGCAGCTTGTCTGAGGGTTCTCGTCAGCCCCAGCATTTT	CASSLSEGSRQPQHF
TRBV7-2	12	.	TRBJ1-2	many	TGTGCCAGCAGCTTAGAGAGTATGAGCTACACCTTC	CASSLESMSYTF
TRBV7-2	13	.	TRBJ1-1	.	TGTGCCAGCAGCCAACAGATGAACACTGAAGCTTTCTTT	CASSQQMNTEAFF
TRBV12-3/TRBV12-4	16	TRBD1	TRBJ2-1	many	TGTGCCAGCAGTCCCGTCGGGACAGGACTCTACAATGAGCAGTTCTTC	CASSPVGTGLYNEQFF
TRBV2	15	TRBD1	TRBJ2-3	.	TGTGCCAGTTCTCTGGACAGGGGGCTGGCAGATACGCAGTATTTT	CASSLDRGLADTQYF
TRBV10-1	15	TRBD2	TRBJ2-3	many	TGCGCCAGCAATATGGTAGCGGGGGACACAGATACGCAGTATTTT	CASNMVAGDTDTQYF
TRBV6-1	14	TRBD1	TRBJ2-1	.	TGTGCCAGCAGCCCTCGACAGGGTCCTAATGAGCAGTTCTTC	CASSPRQGPNEQFF
TRBV6-2/TRBV6-3	18	.	TRBJ1-1	few	TGTGCCAGCACCCCCGGCGGGGGATTTATGAGAAGGAACACTGAAGCTTTCTTT	CASTPGGGFMRRNTEAFF
TRBV18	14	.	TRBJ2-1	.	TGTGCCAGCTCACCAACCGGGCCAGAGAGTGAGCAGTTCTTC	CASSPTGPESEQFF
TRBV7-2	15	TRBD2	TRBJ2-3	.	TGTGCCAGCAGCTACCGAGCTAGCGGAAAAGATACGCAGTATTTT	CASSYRASGKDTQYF
TRBV4-1	15	TRBD1	TRBJ1-3	.	TGCGCCAGCAGCCGGGGACAGGGGACCGGAAACACCATATATTTT	CASSRGQGTGNTIYF
TRBV2	16	TRBD2	TRBJ2-1	few	TGTGCCAGCAGTGAGATAGCGGGAGGGCCCTCGGATGAGCAGTTCTTC	CASSEIAGGPSDEQFF
TRBV19	15	.	TRBJ2-5	few	TGTGCCAGTAGTGCTAGTACCCTAGCAGAAGAGACCCAGTACTTC	CASSASTLAEETQYF
TRBV7-9	14	.	TRBJ2-7	many	TGTGCCAGCAGCTTAGGACTTGCCCAACACGAGCAGTACTTC	CASSLGLAQHEQYF
TRBV29-1	13	TRBD1	TRBJ1-2	few	TGCAGCGCACCCCTAGGACAGGGCAGGGGCTACACCTTC	CSAPLGQGRGYTF